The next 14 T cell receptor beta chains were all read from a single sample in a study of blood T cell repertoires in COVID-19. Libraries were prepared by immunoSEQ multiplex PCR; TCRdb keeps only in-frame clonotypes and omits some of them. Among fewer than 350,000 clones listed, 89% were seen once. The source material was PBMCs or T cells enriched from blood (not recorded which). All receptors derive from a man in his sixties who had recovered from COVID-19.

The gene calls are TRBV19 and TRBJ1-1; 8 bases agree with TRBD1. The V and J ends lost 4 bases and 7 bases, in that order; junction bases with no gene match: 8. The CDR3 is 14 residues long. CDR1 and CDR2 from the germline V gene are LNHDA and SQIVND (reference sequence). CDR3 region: CASSTPGTGVEAFF. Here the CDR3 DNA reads TGTGCCAGTAGTACCCCCGGGACAGGCGTTGAAGCTTTCTTT.

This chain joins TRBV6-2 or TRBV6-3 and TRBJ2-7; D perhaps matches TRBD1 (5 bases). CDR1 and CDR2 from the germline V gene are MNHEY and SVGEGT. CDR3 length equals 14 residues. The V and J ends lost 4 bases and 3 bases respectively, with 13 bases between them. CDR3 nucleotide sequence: TGTGCCAGCAGTTCGGAAGGGGCCCGCTACGAGCAGTACTTC. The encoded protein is CASSSEGARYEQYF.

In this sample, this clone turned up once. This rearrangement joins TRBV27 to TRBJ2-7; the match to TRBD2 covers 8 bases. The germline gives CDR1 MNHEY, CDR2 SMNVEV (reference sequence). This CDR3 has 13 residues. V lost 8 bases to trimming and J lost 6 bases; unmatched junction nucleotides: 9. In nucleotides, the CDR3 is TGTGCCAGCGGCTCGCGGGAGGTGGCCGAGCAGTACTTC. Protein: CASGSREVAEQYF.

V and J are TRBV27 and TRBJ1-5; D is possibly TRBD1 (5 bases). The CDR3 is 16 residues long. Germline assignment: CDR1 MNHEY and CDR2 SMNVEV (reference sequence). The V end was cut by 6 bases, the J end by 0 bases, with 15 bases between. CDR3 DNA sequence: TGTGCCAGCAGACCGAACAGGAGTCATAGCAATCAGCCCCAGCATTTT. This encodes CASRPNRSHSNQPQHF.

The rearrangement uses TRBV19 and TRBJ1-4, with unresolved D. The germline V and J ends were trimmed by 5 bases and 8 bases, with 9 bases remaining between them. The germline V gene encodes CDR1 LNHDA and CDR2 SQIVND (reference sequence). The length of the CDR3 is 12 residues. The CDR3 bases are TGTGCCAGTAGTCCCGGTTACGAAAAACTGTTTTTT. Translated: CASSPGYEKLFF.

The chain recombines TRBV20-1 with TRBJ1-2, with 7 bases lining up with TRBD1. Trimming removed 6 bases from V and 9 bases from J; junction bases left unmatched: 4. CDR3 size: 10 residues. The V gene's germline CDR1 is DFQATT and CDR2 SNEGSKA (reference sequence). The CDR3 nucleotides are TGCAGTGCAGCGGACAGGAGCTACACCTTC. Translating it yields CSAADRSYTF.

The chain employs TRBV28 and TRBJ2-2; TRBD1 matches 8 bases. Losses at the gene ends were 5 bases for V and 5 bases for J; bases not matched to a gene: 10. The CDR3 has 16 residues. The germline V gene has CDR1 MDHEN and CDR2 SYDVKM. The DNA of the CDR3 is TGTGCCAGCAGTGAATTCGGACAGGGTCGGACCGGGGAGCTGTTTTTT. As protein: CASSEFGQGRTGELFF.

The DNA of the CDR3 is TGTGCCAGCAGGAGGGACTTCACTGGAAACACCATATATTTT. Its translation: CASRRDFTGNTIYF. The chain carries TRBV28 and TRBJ1-3; D is possibly TRBD1 (5 bases). Trimming removed 6 bases at V and 2 bases at J, with 11 bases between. The CDR3 consists of 14 residues. Germline CDR1 is MDHEN and CDR2 is SYDVKM.

The CDR3 reads CASTPLASPGNTIYF. The CDR3 coding sequence is TGTGCCAGCACCCCATTGGCTTCGCCTGGAAACACCATATATTTT. V usage is TRBV7-3 and J usage is TRBJ1-3; the D is unclear. V gave up 7 bases and J gave up 2 bases, with 15 bases separating them. This CDR3 region has 15 residues. Germline values: CDR1 SGHTA, CDR2 FQGTGA.

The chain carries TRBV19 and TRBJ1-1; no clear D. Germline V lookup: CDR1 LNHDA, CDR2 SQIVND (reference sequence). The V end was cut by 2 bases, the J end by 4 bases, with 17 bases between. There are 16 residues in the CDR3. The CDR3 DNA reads TGTGCCAGTAGTATAAGGGTATCCGGAGGGAGCACTGAAGCTTTCTTT. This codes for CASSIRVSGGSTEAFF.

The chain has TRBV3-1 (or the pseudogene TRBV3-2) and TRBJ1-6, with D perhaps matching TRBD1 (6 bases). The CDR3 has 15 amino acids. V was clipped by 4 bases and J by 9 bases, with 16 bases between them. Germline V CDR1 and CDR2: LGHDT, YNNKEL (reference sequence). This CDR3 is CASSPGTRGTSPLHF. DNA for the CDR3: TGTGCCAGCAGCCCAGGGACAAGAGGAACTTCACCCCTCCACTTT.

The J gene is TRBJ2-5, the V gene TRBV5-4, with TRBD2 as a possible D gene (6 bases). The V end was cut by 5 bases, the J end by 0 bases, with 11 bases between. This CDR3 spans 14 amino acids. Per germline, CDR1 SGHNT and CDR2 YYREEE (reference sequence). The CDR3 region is CASSNRDYQETQYF. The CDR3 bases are TGTGCCAGCAGTAACCGGGACTACCAAGAGACCCAGTACTTC. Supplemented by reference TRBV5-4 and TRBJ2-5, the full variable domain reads ETGVTQSPTHLIKTRGQQVTLRCSSQSGHNTVSWYQQALGQGPQFIFQYYREEENGRGNFPPRFSGLQFPNYSSELNVNALELDDSALYLCASSNRDYQETQYFGPGTRLLVL.

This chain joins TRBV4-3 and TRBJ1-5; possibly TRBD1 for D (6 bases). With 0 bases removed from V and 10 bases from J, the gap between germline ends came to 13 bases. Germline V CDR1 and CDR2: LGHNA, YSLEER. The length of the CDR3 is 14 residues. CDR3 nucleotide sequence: TGCGCCAGCAGCCAAGACAGGGGTTTAGAACCCCAGCATTTT. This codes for CASSQDRGLEPQHF.

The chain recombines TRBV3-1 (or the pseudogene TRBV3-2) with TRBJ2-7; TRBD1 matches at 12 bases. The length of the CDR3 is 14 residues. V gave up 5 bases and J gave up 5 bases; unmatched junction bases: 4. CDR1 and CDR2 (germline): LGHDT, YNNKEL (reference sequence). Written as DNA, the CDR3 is TGTGCCAGCAGCTCTTGGGACAGGGGGCACGAGCAGTACTTC. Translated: CASSSWDRGHEQYF.